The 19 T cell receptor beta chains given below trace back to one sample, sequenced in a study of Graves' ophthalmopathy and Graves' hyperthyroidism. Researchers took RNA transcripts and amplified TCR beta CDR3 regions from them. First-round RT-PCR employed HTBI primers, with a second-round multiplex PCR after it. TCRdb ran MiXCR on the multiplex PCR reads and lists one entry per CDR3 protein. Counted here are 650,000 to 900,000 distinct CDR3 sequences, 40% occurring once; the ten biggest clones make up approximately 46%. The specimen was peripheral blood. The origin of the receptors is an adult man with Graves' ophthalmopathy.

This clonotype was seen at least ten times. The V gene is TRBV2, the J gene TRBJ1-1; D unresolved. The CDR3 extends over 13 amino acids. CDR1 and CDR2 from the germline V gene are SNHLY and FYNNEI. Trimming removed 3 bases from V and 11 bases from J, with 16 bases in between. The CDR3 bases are TGTGCCAGCAGTGATTCCTTCGGTCAGGTTGCTTTCTTT. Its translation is CASSDSFGQVAFF.

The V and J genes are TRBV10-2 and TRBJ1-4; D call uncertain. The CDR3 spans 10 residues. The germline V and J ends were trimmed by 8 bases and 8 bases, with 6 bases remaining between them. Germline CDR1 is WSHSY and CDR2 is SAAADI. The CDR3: CASLGEKLFF. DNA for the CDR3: TGCGCCAGCCTCGGCGAAAAACTGTTTTTT.

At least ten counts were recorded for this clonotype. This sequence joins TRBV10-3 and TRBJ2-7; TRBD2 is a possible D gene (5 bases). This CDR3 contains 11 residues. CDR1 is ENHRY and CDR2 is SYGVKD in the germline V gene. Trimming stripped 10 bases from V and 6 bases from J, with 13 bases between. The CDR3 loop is CATALVSEQYF. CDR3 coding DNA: TGTGCCACAGCACTAGTGAGCGAGCAGTACTTC.

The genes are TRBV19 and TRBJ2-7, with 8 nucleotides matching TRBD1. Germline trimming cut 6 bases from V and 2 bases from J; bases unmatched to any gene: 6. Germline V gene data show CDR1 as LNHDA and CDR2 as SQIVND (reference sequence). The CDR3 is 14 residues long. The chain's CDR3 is CASSIDRGAYEQYF. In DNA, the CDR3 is TGTGCCAGTAGCATCGACAGGGGCGCCTACGAGCAGTACTTC.

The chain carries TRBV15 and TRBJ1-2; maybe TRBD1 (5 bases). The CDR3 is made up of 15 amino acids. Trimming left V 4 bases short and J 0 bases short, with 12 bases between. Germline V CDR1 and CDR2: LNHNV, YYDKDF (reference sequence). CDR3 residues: CATSKGHLTNYGYTF. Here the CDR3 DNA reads TGTGCCACCAGCAAAGGACACTTAACTAACTATGGCTACACCTTC.

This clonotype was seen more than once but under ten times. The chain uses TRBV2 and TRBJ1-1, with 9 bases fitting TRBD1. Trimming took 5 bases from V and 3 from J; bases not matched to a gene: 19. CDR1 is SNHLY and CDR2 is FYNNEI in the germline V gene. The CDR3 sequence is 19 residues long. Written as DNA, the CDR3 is TGTGCCAGCAGTTCATACGTTGGGACAGGGCCCTTCGGGGACACTGAAGCTTTCTTT. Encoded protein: CASSSYVGTGPFGDTEAFF.

CDR3 in DNA: TGTGCCAGCAGCTTAGCAGGGGGCCGGGGGGAGACCCAGTACTTC. Protein: CASSLAGGRGETQYF. The chain employs TRBV7-2 and TRBJ2-5; a possible D gene is TRBD1 (7 bases). V lost 0 bases and J 5 bases, leaving 13 bases between the germline ends. Looked up from germline, CDR1 is SGHTA and CDR2 is FQGNSA. The CDR3 is 15 amino acids.

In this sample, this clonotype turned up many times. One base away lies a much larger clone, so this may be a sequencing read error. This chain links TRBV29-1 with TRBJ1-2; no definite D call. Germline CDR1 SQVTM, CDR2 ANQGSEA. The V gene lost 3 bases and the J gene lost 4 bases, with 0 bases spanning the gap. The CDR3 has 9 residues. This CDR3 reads CSVDYGYTF. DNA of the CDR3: TGCAGCGTTGACTATGGCTACACCTTC.

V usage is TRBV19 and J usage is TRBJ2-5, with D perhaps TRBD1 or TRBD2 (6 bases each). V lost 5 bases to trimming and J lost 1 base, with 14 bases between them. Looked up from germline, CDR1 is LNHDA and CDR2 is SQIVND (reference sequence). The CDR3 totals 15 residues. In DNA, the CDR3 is TGTGCCAGTAGTCCCCGACGGGGGCTCCAAGAGACCCAGTACTTC. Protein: CASSPRRGLQETQYF.

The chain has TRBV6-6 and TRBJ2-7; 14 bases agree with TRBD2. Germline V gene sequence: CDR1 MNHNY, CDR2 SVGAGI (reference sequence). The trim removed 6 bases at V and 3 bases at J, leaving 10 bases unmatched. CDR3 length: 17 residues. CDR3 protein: CASRSTSGGARVYEQYF. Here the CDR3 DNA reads TGTGCCAGCAGATCGACTAGCGGGGGGGCCAGGGTCTACGAGCAGTACTTC.

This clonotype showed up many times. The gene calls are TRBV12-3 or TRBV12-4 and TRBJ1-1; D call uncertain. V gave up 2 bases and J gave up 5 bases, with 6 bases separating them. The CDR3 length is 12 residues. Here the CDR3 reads CASSLHGTEAFF. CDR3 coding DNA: TGTGCCAGCAGTTTACACGGGACTGAAGCTTTCTTT.

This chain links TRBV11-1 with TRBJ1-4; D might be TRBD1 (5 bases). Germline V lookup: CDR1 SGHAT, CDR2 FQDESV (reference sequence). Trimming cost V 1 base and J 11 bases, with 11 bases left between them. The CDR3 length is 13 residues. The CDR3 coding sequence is TGTGCCAGCAGCTTAGGGGGCAGGGCCAAACTGTTTTTT. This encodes CASSLGGRAKLFF.

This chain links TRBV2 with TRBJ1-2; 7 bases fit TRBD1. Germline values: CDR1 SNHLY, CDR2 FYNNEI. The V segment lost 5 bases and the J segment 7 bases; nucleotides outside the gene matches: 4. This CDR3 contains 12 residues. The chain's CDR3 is CASSTGESGYTF. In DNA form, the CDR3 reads TGTGCCAGCAGTACAGGGGAGAGTGGCTACACCTTC.

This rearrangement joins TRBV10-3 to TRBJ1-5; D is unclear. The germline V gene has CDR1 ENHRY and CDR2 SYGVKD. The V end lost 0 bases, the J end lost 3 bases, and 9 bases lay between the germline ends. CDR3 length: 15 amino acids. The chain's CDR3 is CAISESLVHNQPQHF. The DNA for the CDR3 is TGTGCCATCAGTGAGTCGCTGGTTCACAATCAGCCCCAGCATTTT.

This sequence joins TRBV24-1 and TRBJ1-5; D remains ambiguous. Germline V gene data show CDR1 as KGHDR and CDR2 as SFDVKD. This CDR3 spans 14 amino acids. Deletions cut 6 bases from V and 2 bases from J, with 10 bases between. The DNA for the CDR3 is TGTGCCACCAGTAACCCTAGGGGCAATCAGCCCCAGCATTTT. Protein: CATSNPRGNQPQHF.

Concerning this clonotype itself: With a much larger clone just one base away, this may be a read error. CDR3 nucleotide sequence: TGTGCCAGCGGGACAGGGGTCCCTGGGGCCAGCATCCTGACTTTC. Translation gives CASGTGVPGASILTF. The J gene is TRBJ2-6, the V gene TRBV2; 10 nucleotides agree with TRBD1. This CDR3 region has 15 residues. V dropped 8 bases and J dropped 14; count of bases not matched to a gene: 15. CDR1 and CDR2 from the germline V gene are SNHLY and FYNNEI.

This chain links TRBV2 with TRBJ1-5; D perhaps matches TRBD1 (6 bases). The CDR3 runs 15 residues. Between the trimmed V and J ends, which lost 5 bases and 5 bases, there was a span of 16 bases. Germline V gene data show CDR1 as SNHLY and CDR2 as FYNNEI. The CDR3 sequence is CASSLSPRGDQPQHF. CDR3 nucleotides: TGTGCCAGCAGTTTATCTCCCAGGGGCGATCAGCCCCAGCATTTT.

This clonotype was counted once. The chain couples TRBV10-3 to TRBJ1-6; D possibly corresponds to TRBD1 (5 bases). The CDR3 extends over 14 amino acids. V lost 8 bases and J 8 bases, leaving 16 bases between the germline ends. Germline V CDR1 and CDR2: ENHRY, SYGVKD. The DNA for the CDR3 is TGTGCCATCGACCGCCAGGGAGCGGATTCACCCCTCCACTTT. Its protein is CAIDRQGADSPLHF.

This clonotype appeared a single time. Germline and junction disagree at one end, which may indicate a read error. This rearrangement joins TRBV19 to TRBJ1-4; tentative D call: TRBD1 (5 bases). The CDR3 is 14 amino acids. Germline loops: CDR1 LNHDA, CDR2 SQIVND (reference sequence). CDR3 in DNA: TGTGCCAGCAAGAGGGGAGGAACTGATGAAAAACTGTTTTTT. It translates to CASKRGGTDEKLFF.